This T cell receptor beta chain was captured by sequencing in a study of T cell responses to AZD1222 COVID-19 vaccine. The CDR3 is 17 residues long. Germline V CDR1 and CDR2: MNHEY, SMNVEV (reference sequence). V shed 0 bases and J shed 3 bases, with 14 bases lying between them. Here immunoSEQ multiplex PCR was the method, and the copy in TCRdb shows in-frame clones only, minus some. This table holds roughly 160,000 clones, 88% found once. The sample consisted of peripheral blood, taken on day 0 of AZD1222 vaccination. This chain uses TRBV27 with TRBJ1-4, with D perhaps TRBD1 (5 bases). The sequence was obtained from an adult in good health. CDR3 nucleotides: TGTGCCAGCAGTTTATCGCCCGGGGCACTATCTAATGAAAAACTGTTTTTT. Its protein product is CASSLSPGALSNEKLFF.